Listed below are T cell receptor beta chains from one sample, sequenced in a study of blood T cell repertoires in COVID-19. Only in-frame clones appear in the TCRdb table, and some are missing; sequencing was by immunoSEQ multiplex PCR. The sample lists around 100,000 clones, more than 75% occurring once. Sequencing input: peripheral blood. The source of these receptors is a human donor in a cohort sampled during active COVID-19. Both conserved end residues are part of each CDR3. The order of the fields is J gene, D gene, clone size, V gene, CDR3 protein, CDR3 DNA. The D gene is left open where the match is weak. Clone size is shown for a subset of rows, as once, few, many or a class of expanded clone.

J gene: TRBJ1-2; D gene: .; clone size: few; V gene: TRBV5-6; CDR3 protein: CASSLRWQSLRGGYTF; CDR3 DNA: TGTGCCAGCAGCTTAAGGTGGCAGAGCTTACGCGGTGGCTACACCTTC
J gene: TRBJ2-5; D gene: .; clone size: .; V gene: TRBV9; CDR3 protein: CASSVADSRETQYF; CDR3 DNA: TGTGCCAGCAGCGTAGCGGATAGCCGAGAGACCCAGTACTTC
J gene: TRBJ1-2; D gene: TRBD1; clone size: .; V gene: TRBV7-2; CDR3 protein: CASSLVVRGQGGYTF; CDR3 DNA: TGTGCCAGCAGCTTAGTGGTCAGGGGGCAAGGTGGCTACACCTTC
J gene: TRBJ1-4; D gene: TRBD1; clone size: .; V gene: TRBV11-1; CDR3 protein: CASSLAGTATNEKLFF; CDR3 DNA: TGTGCCAGCAGCTTAGCGGGGACAGCAACTAATGAAAAACTGTTTTTT
J gene: TRBJ1-1; D gene: .; clone size: once; V gene: TRBV7-2; CDR3 protein: CASSSQGVTEAFF; CDR3 DNA: TGTGCCAGCAGCTCGCAGGGTGTCACTGAAGCTTTCTTT
J gene: TRBJ2-7; D gene: TRBD1; clone size: .; V gene: TRBV11-2; CDR3 protein: CASSPGTGGYEQYF; CDR3 DNA: TGTGCCAGCAGCCCCGGGACAGGGGGCTACGAGCAGTACTTC
J gene: TRBJ2-3; D gene: TRBD2; clone size: .; V gene: TRBV11-3; CDR3 protein: CASSPVGGGATDTQYF; CDR3 DNA: TGTGCCAGCAGCCCGGTAGGCGGGGGGGCAACAGATACGCAGTATTTT
J gene: TRBJ2-7; D gene: TRBD1; clone size: .; V gene: TRBV2; CDR3 protein: CASKFDRAYEQYF; CDR3 DNA: TGTGCCAGCAAATTCGACAGGGCCTACGAGCAGTACTTC
J gene: TRBJ2-5; D gene: .; clone size: .; V gene: TRBV7-2; CDR3 protein: CASSRPDRNKETQYF; CDR3 DNA: TGTGCCAGCAGCCGCCCTGACAGAAACAAAGAGACCCAGTACTTC
J gene: TRBJ2-7; D gene: TRBD1; clone size: .; V gene: TRBV28; CDR3 protein: CASGTGVLEQYF; CDR3 DNA: TGTGCCAGCGGGACAGGAGTTCTGGAGCAGTACTTC
J gene: TRBJ1-1; D gene: .; clone size: .; V gene: TRBV20-1; CDR3 protein: CSAQPTREAFF; CDR3 DNA: TGCAGTGCCCAACCAACCCGGGAGGCTTTCTTT
J gene: TRBJ2-7; D gene: TRBD2; clone size: .; V gene: TRBV7-6; CDR3 protein: CASSLAAAGGIYEQYF; CDR3 DNA: TGTGCCAGCAGCTTAGCGGCGGCGGGGGGAATCTACGAGCAGTACTTC
J gene: TRBJ2-1; D gene: TRBD1; clone size: .; V gene: TRBV18; CDR3 protein: CASSSGQRFYNEQFF; CDR3 DNA: TGTGCCAGCTCCTCGGGACAGAGGTTTTACAATGAGCAGTTCTTC
J gene: TRBJ2-1; D gene: .; clone size: .; V gene: TRBV11-2; CDR3 protein: CASSSVPLRGASYNEQFF; CDR3 DNA: TGTGCCAGCAGCTCCGTCCCACTTCGGGGGGCGTCCTACAATGAGCAGTTCTTC
J gene: TRBJ2-3; D gene: TRBD1; clone size: once; V gene: TRBV7-9; CDR3 protein: CASSLRTGAGDTQYF; CDR3 DNA: TGTGCCAGCAGCTTACGGACAGGGGCAGGAGATACGCAGTATTTT
J gene: TRBJ2-3; D gene: .; clone size: .; V gene: TRBV7-2; CDR3 protein: CASSFYGQTTDTQYF; CDR3 DNA: TGTGCCAGCAGCTTTTATGGACAGACCACAGATACGCAGTATTTT
J gene: TRBJ2-4; D gene: .; clone size: few; V gene: TRBV5-6; CDR3 protein: CASTERRSVDSLGKNIQYF; CDR3 DNA: TGTGCCAGCACAGAGCGGAGGTCCGTTGATTCATTAGGCAAAAACATTCAGTACTTC
J gene: TRBJ2-7; D gene: TRBD1; clone size: .; V gene: TRBV5-4; CDR3 protein: CASSLDGQGYEQYF; CDR3 DNA: TGTGCCAGCAGCTTGGACGGACAGGGTTACGAGCAGTACTTC
J gene: TRBJ1-2; D gene: TRBD1; clone size: once; V gene: TRBV4-1; CDR3 protein: CASSRGQGAFDDYGYTF; CDR3 DNA: TGCGCCAGCAGCCGAGGACAGGGGGCTTTTGACGACTATGGCTACACCTTC
J gene: TRBJ2-7; D gene: .; clone size: .; V gene: TRBV9; CDR3 protein: CASSVDWRGYEQYF; CDR3 DNA: TGTGCCAGCAGCGTAGACTGGCGGGGCTACGAGCAGTACTTC
J gene: TRBJ1-2; D gene: TRBD1; clone size: .; V gene: TRBV2; CDR3 protein: CASAGQEGANYGYTF; CDR3 DNA: TGTGCCAGCGCGGGACAGGAGGGAGCTAACTATGGCTACACCTTC
J gene: TRBJ1-1; D gene: .; clone size: .; V gene: TRBV7-2; CDR3 protein: CASSGVGAKRAFF; CDR3 DNA: TGTGCCAGCAGCGGCGTTGGGGCAAAGAGAGCTTTCTTT
J gene: TRBJ1-1; D gene: .; clone size: .; V gene: TRBV2; CDR3 protein: CASSLSRGANTEAFF; CDR3 DNA: TGTGCCAGCAGTCTTTCCCGCGGGGCGAACACTGAAGCTTTCTTT
J gene: TRBJ2-5; D gene: .; clone size: .; V gene: TRBV3-1/TRBV3-2; CDR3 protein: CASSQVRGQETQYF; CDR3 DNA: TGTGCCAGCAGCCAAGTCCGGGGGCAAGAGACCCAGTACTTC
J gene: TRBJ2-1; D gene: TRBD1; clone size: .; V gene: TRBV25-1; CDR3 protein: CASSGGTGEFF; CDR3 DNA: TGTGCCAGCAGCGGGGGGACAGGGGAATTCTTC
J gene: TRBJ2-1; D gene: .; clone size: .; V gene: TRBV24-1; CDR3 protein: CATSEPNSYEQFF; CDR3 DNA: TGTGCCACCAGTGAGCCTAACAGTTACGAGCAGTTCTTC
J gene: TRBJ2-2; D gene: .; clone size: .; V gene: TRBV5-1; CDR3 protein: CASRPLVAGTGELFF; CDR3 DNA: TGCGCCAGCAGGCCATTGGTAGCCGGAACCGGGGAGCTGTTTTTT
J gene: TRBJ1-4; D gene: .; clone size: .; V gene: TRBV5-1; CDR3 protein: CASSLAGREVEKLFF; CDR3 DNA: TGCGCCAGCAGCTTGGCCGGCAGGGAGGTCGAAAAACTGTTTTTT
J gene: TRBJ2-5; D gene: .; clone size: .; V gene: TRBV11-2; CDR3 protein: CASRRRGERRETQYF; CDR3 DNA: TGTGCCAGCAGACGCCGCGGGGAAAGAAGGGAGACCCAGTACTTC
J gene: TRBJ2-3; D gene: .; clone size: .; V gene: TRBV28; CDR3 protein: CASSLGGGTDTQYF; CDR3 DNA: TGTGCCAGCAGTTTGGGGGGTGGAACAGATACGCAGTATTTT
J gene: TRBJ1-1; D gene: .; clone size: few; V gene: TRBV5-1; CDR3 protein: CASRDYLKNTEAFF; CDR3 DNA: TGCGCCAGCAGAGACTACCTTAAGAACACTGAAGCTTTCTTT
J gene: TRBJ2-3; D gene: .; clone size: once; V gene: TRBV11-2; CDR3 protein: CASRRPGSLRDTQYF; CDR3 DNA: TGTGCCAGCCGTAGACCAGGGTCTCTCAGAGATACGCAGTATTTT
J gene: TRBJ1-1; D gene: TRBD1; clone size: .; V gene: TRBV19; CDR3 protein: CASSSRGQPSPEAFF; CDR3 DNA: TGTGCCAGTAGTAGCCGGGGACAGCCGTCCCCTGAAGCTTTCTTT
J gene: TRBJ2-3; D gene: TRBD2; clone size: once; V gene: TRBV7-2; CDR3 protein: CASSLARLAGGPRSTDTQYF; CDR3 DNA: TGTGCCAGCAGCTTAGCGCGTCTAGCGGGGGGGCCTCGTAGCACAGATACGCAGTATTTT
J gene: TRBJ1-5; D gene: .; clone size: .; V gene: TRBV6-5; CDR3 protein: CASSYAGPSSNQPQHF; CDR3 DNA: TGTGCCAGCAGTTACGCGGGACCGTCTAGCAATCAGCCCCAGCATTTT
J gene: TRBJ2-7; D gene: .; clone size: .; V gene: TRBV7-2; CDR3 protein: CASSLVRSSYEQYF; CDR3 DNA: TGTGCCAGCAGCTTAGTGCGGAGCTCCTACGAGCAGTACTTC
J gene: TRBJ1-1; D gene: .; clone size: .; V gene: TRBV12-3/TRBV12-4; CDR3 protein: CASSFNGRTEAFF; CDR3 DNA: TGTGCCAGCAGTTTCAATGGGAGGACTGAAGCTTTCTTT
J gene: TRBJ2-5; D gene: TRBD2; clone size: .; V gene: TRBV28; CDR3 protein: CASSFLSGQYQETQYF; CDR3 DNA: TGTGCCAGCAGTTTCCTTAGCGGGCAGTACCAAGAGACCCAGTACTTC
J gene: TRBJ2-5; D gene: TRBD1; clone size: .; V gene: TRBV7-2; CDR3 protein: CASSDRVGQTQYF; CDR3 DNA: TGTGCCAGCAGCGACAGGGTCGGCCAGACCCAGTACTTC
J gene: TRBJ2-2; D gene: .; clone size: .; V gene: TRBV13; CDR3 protein: CASRGWGANTGELFF; CDR3 DNA: TGTGCCAGCAGAGGCTGGGGGGCGAACACCGGGGAGCTGTTTTTT
J gene: TRBJ1-6; D gene: .; clone size: .; V gene: TRBV6-5; CDR3 protein: CASSYERRNSPLHF; CDR3 DNA: TGTGCCAGCAGTTACGAACGGAGAAATTCACCCCTCCACTTT
J gene: TRBJ2-7; D gene: TRBD2; clone size: .; V gene: TRBV7-2; CDR3 protein: CASSLTSGGAYEQYF; CDR3 DNA: TGTGCCAGCAGCTTAACTAGTGGGGGGGCCTACGAGCAGTACTTC
J gene: TRBJ1-2; D gene: .; clone size: .; V gene: TRBV19; CDR3 protein: CASVTTQNYGYTF; CDR3 DNA: TGTGCCTCTGTTACGACACAAAACTATGGCTACACCTTC
J gene: TRBJ2-5; D gene: TRBD1; clone size: .; V gene: TRBV18; CDR3 protein: CASSPQGALETQYF; CDR3 DNA: TGTGCCAGCTCACCGCAGGGGGCTTTGGAGACCCAGTACTTC
J gene: TRBJ2-2; D gene: TRBD1; clone size: .; V gene: TRBV7-3; CDR3 protein: CASSPRGRANTGELFF; CDR3 DNA: TGTGCCAGCAGTCCGAGGGGGCGCGCGAACACCGGGGAGCTGTTTTTT
J gene: TRBJ2-5; D gene: TRBD1; clone size: .; V gene: TRBV11-2; CDR3 protein: CASDRGYRETQYF; CDR3 DNA: TGTGCCAGTGACAGGGGGTATCGGGAGACCCAGTACTTC
J gene: TRBJ2-5; D gene: .; clone size: .; V gene: TRBV2; CDR3 protein: CASRLEGAKGTQYF; CDR3 DNA: TGTGCCAGCAGACTGGAGGGGGCAAAGGGCACCCAGTACTTC
J gene: TRBJ2-2; D gene: .; clone size: .; V gene: TRBV7-9; CDR3 protein: CASSSNLVAGELFF; CDR3 DNA: TGTGCCAGCAGCAGTAATTTAGTGGCCGGGGAGCTGTTTTTT
J gene: TRBJ2-3; D gene: .; clone size: .; V gene: TRBV30; CDR3 protein: CAWTIRGATDTQYF; CDR3 DNA: TGTGCCTGGACGATCCGGGGAGCCACAGATACGCAGTATTTT
J gene: TRBJ2-4; D gene: .; clone size: .; V gene: TRBV30; CDR3 protein: CAWGTLGIQYF; CDR3 DNA: TGTGCCTGGGGGACACTTGGCATTCAGTACTTC
J gene: TRBJ2-3; D gene: TRBD2; clone size: .; V gene: TRBV3-1/TRBV3-2; CDR3 protein: CASSRGGADTQYF; CDR3 DNA: TGTGCCAGCAGTCGTGGGGGGGCAGATACGCAGTATTTT
J gene: TRBJ1-1; D gene: .; clone size: once; V gene: TRBV7-9; CDR3 protein: CASSYSGGKTEAFF; CDR3 DNA: TGTGCCAGCAGCTACAGCGGGGGCAAAACCGAAGCTTTCTTT
J gene: TRBJ2-3; D gene: TRBD2; clone size: once; V gene: TRBV19; CDR3 protein: CASSIGLAGGRYTDTQYF; CDR3 DNA: TGTGCCAGTAGTATAGGGCTAGCGGGGGGGCGTTACACAGATACGCAGTATTTT
J gene: TRBJ2-7; D gene: .; clone size: few; V gene: TRBV5-4; CDR3 protein: CASRPTASPYEQYF; CDR3 DNA: TGTGCCAGCAGGCCTACCGCAAGTCCCTACGAGCAGTACTTC
J gene: TRBJ1-6; D gene: .; clone size: few; V gene: TRBV19; CDR3 protein: CASSISLYSGRDSPLHF; CDR3 DNA: TGTGCCAGTAGTATATCCTTATATTCAGGGAGGGATTCACCCCTCCACTTT